The present T cell receptor (beta chain) was sequenced within a study of shared clonotypes between healthy human individuals. This clone came up once. The germline CDR1 and CDR2 sequences are GTSNPN and SVGIG (reference sequence). The CDR3 covers 14 residues. The V end was cut by 0 bases, the J end by 4 bases, with 11 bases between. Evenly divided among several immunoSEQ plates was the genomic DNA of each subset. Profiled with immunoSEQ multiplex PCR; TCRdb holds only in-frame clones, not every one. This table holds some 2.1 million clones, 85% to 95% found once. The sequenced sample was naive CD4+ T cells sorted from blood. Subset indicated: CD45RA+ positively selected. The origin of this receptor is a man aged 18 to 29 in good health. The chain employs TRBV30 and TRBJ2-3, with D possibly being TRBD2 (6 bases). The CDR3 sequence is CAWSVRGVPDTQYF. DNA for the CDR3: TGTGCCTGGAGTGTACGCGGGGTCCCAGATACGCAGTATTTT.